The next 16 T cell receptor beta chains were all read from a single sample in a study of blood T cells in healthy people across ages. The second PCR ran about 6 to 11 cycles with a sample-barcoded 5' primer and J-beta primers. TCRdb redid the calling of the 5' RACE reads with MiXCR, one entry per CDR3 protein. The table has some 780,000 distinct CDR3 sequences, around 50% seen once; the top ten hold 20% to 30%. The material sequenced was blood. The receptors shown here come from a man aged 35 to 55 in good health.

This clonotype was seen only a few times. The V call is TRBV27, the J call TRBJ2-7; D may be TRBD2 (7 bases). V was cut by 11 bases and J by 1 base, with 12 bases left in between. This CDR3 comprises 12 residues. CDR1 is MNHEY, CDR2 SMNVEV, per germline (reference sequence). DNA for the CDR3: TGTGCCGGGGGGCGGGAGTCCTACGAGCAGTACTTC. It is translated as CAGGRESYEQYF.

The chain recombines TRBV20-1 with TRBJ2-1, with D perhaps TRBD1 or TRBD2 (5 bases each). Trimming cost V 1 base and J 5 bases, with 12 bases left between them. Germline loops: CDR1 DFQATT, CDR2 SNEGSKA (reference sequence). The CDR3 consists of 14 residues. In DNA, the CDR3 is TGCAGTGCTAGAGGAATGGGACCCCACAATGAGCAGTTCTTC. It encodes CSARGMGPHNEQFF.

The chain uses TRBV12-3 or TRBV12-4 and TRBJ2-5, with TRBD2 matching over 7 bases. The CDR3 is made up of 14 amino acids. V was clipped by 7 bases and J by 11 bases; unmatched bases: 16. The CDR3 region is CASIQGARGNEQYF. DNA of the CDR3: TGTGCCAGCATCCAAGGGGCGCGGGGGAATGAGCAGTACTTC.

J is TRBJ1-2 and V is TRBV29-1; no reliable D call. Trimming stripped 1 base from V and 3 bases from J, with 9 bases between. The germline CDR1 and CDR2 sequences are SQVTM and ANQGSEA. The CDR3 has 13 amino acids. The CDR3 here is CSVEVGADYGYTF. CDR3 in DNA: TGCAGCGTTGAAGTGGGCGCGGACTATGGCTACACCTTC.

The chain couples TRBV27 to TRBJ1-6; 10 bases are a match to TRBD1. Germline-derived CDR1 and CDR2 are MNHEY and SMNVEV (reference sequence). The length of the CDR3 is 15 residues. V lost 5 bases to trimming and J lost 10 bases; unmatched junction nucleotides: 8. The CDR3: CASSHWGQGRSPLHF. Written as DNA, the CDR3 is TGTGCCAGCAGTCACTGGGGACAGGGGAGATCACCCCTCCACTTT.

This chain joins TRBV14 and TRBJ2-5; the D gene is possibly TRBD1 (5 bases). CDR3 length equals 16 residues. V shed 3 bases and J shed 5 bases, with 19 bases lying between them. The germline CDR1 and CDR2 sequences are SGHDN and FVKESK. CDR3 DNA sequence: TGTGCCAGCAGCCACCACCAGACCAGGGCGGCGGAGACCCAGTACTTC. Its translation is CASSHHQTRAAETQYF.

This clonotype was counted between two and nine times. The CDR3: CASSVGDREGQETQYF. The CDR3 bases are TGTGCCAGCAGCGTAGGGGACAGGGAGGGACAAGAGACCCAGTACTTC. V gene TRBV9 combines with J gene TRBJ2-5; 9 positions match TRBD1. CDR3 length: 16 residues. Germline CDR1 reads SGDLS; CDR2 reads YYNGEE. With V trimmed by 0 bases and J by 2 bases, 5 bases remained unmatched.

The CDR3 nucleotides are TGTGCCAGCAGCATCCGACAGGCTGCCACTGAAGCTTTCTTT. Translation: CASSIRQAATEAFF. This chain joins TRBV7-2 and TRBJ1-1, with a possible D match to TRBD1 (6 bases). Trimming took 5 bases from V and 4 from J, leaving 14 bases between them. The CDR3 contains 14 residues. Germline V gene sequence: CDR1 SGHTA, CDR2 FQGNSA.

The chain uses TRBV12-3 or TRBV12-4 and TRBJ1-4; possibly TRBD1 for D (6 bases). This CDR3 spans 13 amino acids. V was pared by 7 bases and J by 7 bases, with 13 bases between. The CDR3 here is CASKQGISEKLFF. The CDR3 DNA is TGTGCCAGCAAGCAGGGGATCAGTGAAAAACTGTTTTTT.

The V call is TRBV7-2, the J call TRBJ2-4; the D call may be TRBD1 or TRBD2 (6 bases each). This CDR3 is 14 amino acids long. V lost 6 bases and J 9 bases, leaving 18 bases between the germline ends. The V gene's germline CDR1 is SGHTA and CDR2 FQGNSA. CDR3 residues: CASRPLRGHGIQYF. CDR3 DNA: TGTGCCAGCAGGCCTCTTCGGGGGCATGGCATTCAGTACTTC.

The gene calls are TRBV29-1 and TRBJ2-3; no firm D call. Trimming shortened V by 6 bases and J by 0 bases, and 16 bases separated the two germline ends. CDR3 length: 15 residues. Germline assignment: CDR1 SQVTM and CDR2 ANQGSEA. This CDR3 reads CSVKVGGTSTDTQYF. CDR3 DNA sequence: TGCAGCGTCAAGGTTGGCGGCACTAGCACAGATACGCAGTATTTT.

Regarding this clonotype: The junction and the germline gene differ at one end; a read error may be behind it. The rearrangement uses TRBV20-1 and TRBJ1-6; D uncertain. CDR3 length equals 14 residues. Germline V gene sequence: CDR1 DFQATT, CDR2 SNEGSKA (reference sequence). The CDR3 DNA is TGCAATGCTAATAGAGTCCGAGGAGATTCACCCCTCCACTTT. Its protein product is CNANRVRGDSPLHF.

In this sample, this clonotype turned up a few times. The CDR3 here is CASSLAQGGKQETQYF. DNA for the CDR3: TGCGCCAGCAGCTTGGCTCAAGGCGGCAAACAAGAGACCCAGTACTTC. The V call is TRBV5-1, the J call TRBJ2-5; no clear D. The CDR3 has 16 residues. The V gene's germline CDR1 is SGHRS and CDR2 YFSETQ. V dropped 0 bases and J dropped 2 bases, with 14 bases sitting between them.

The chain carries TRBV7-2 and TRBJ2-3, with TRBD2 as a possible D gene (5 bases). CDR3 length equals 16 residues. Trimming took 6 bases from V and 1 from J, leaving 17 bases between them. Germline assignment: CDR1 SGHTA and CDR2 FQGNSA. The CDR3 reads CASRSDSSRGTDTQYF. In DNA, the CDR3 is TGTGCCAGCAGATCGGACTCTTCAAGGGGCACAGATACGCAGTATTTT.

The chain links TRBV27 to TRBJ1-6; D remains ambiguous. V was pared by 1 base and J by 5 bases, with 9 bases between. Per germline, CDR1 MNHEY and CDR2 SMNVEV (reference sequence). There are 15 residues in the CDR3. CDR3 residues: CASSLYGFHNSPLHF. The CDR3 DNA reads TGTGCCAGCAGTTTATACGGGTTCCATAATTCACCCCTCCACTTT.

This clonotype occurred a few times. The CDR3 spells CASSQDTMDRVYEQYF. DNA of the CDR3: TGCGCCAGCAGCCAAGATACGATGGACAGGGTCTACGAGCAGTACTTC. The V gene is TRBV4-3, the J gene TRBJ2-7; TRBD1 agrees at 8 bases. Looked up from germline, CDR1 is LGHNA and CDR2 is YSLEER. The trim removed 0 bases at V and 3 bases at J, leaving 7 bases unmatched. This CDR3 has 16 residues.